These T cell receptor beta chains were read from a single sample in a study of shared clonotypes between healthy human individuals. Data came from immunoSEQ multiplex PCR; TCRdb stores just in-frame clones and leaves some out. The table lists just over 2,000,000 clones, roughly 95% of them singletons, with 0.85% to 1.3% in the top ten. The sequencing sample was made of naive CD8+ T cells sorted from blood. The receptors come from a man aged 18-30 years in good health. Each CDR3 is given with its conserved first and last residue. The order of the fields is D gene, V gene, clone size, J gene, CDR3 DNA, CDR3 protein. The D gene is left open where the match is weak. Clone size appears in some rows only: once, few, many, or a class for an expanded clone.

d_gene: NA
v_gene: TRBV4-1
abundance: NA
j_gene: TRBJ2-1
CDR3nt: TGCGCCAGCAGCCCTGGGCTGGGTTTCAATGAGCAGTTCTTC
CDR3aa: CASSPGLGFNEQFF

d_gene: NA
v_gene: TRBV6-5
abundance: once
j_gene: TRBJ2-7
CDR3nt: TGTGCCAGCAGTCCCAGGGGTAACTACGAGCAGTACTTC
CDR3aa: CASSPRGNYEQYF

d_gene: NA
v_gene: TRBV9
abundance: NA
j_gene: TRBJ1-3
CDR3nt: TGTGCCAGCAGCGTAGAAAGATCAGGGGTCGGAAACACCATATATTTT
CDR3aa: CASSVERSGVGNTIYF

d_gene: TRBD1
v_gene: TRBV27
abundance: NA
j_gene: TRBJ2-7
CDR3nt: TGTGCCAGCAGCACGACAGGGGCGCCCTCCTACGAGCAGTACTTC
CDR3aa: CASSTTGAPSYEQYF

d_gene: NA
v_gene: TRBV4-3
abundance: NA
j_gene: TRBJ2-2
CDR3nt: TGCGCCAGCAGCCGCGGGACCCTTATCGGGGAGCTGTTTTTT
CDR3aa: CASSRGTLIGELFF

d_gene: TRBD1
v_gene: TRBV6-5
abundance: NA
j_gene: TRBJ2-5
CDR3nt: TGTGCCAGCAGTGCCTGGACAGGGCAAGAGACCCAGTACTTC
CDR3aa: CASSAWTGQETQYF

d_gene: NA
v_gene: TRBV5-4
abundance: NA
j_gene: TRBJ1-6
CDR3nt: TGTGCCAGCAGCGCGGACGGCTCGACGCCCCTCCACTTT
CDR3aa: CASSADGSTPLHF

d_gene: NA
v_gene: TRBV28
abundance: NA
j_gene: TRBJ2-5
CDR3nt: TGTGCCAGCAGTCCAGGCATCCAGGAGACCCAGTACTTC
CDR3aa: CASSPGIQETQYF

d_gene: TRBD1
v_gene: TRBV27
abundance: NA
j_gene: TRBJ2-7
CDR3nt: TGTGCCAGCAGTTTCCTTGTCGGGACAGGGTCCTACGAGCAGTACTTC
CDR3aa: CASSFLVGTGSYEQYF

d_gene: TRBD2
v_gene: TRBV13
abundance: NA
j_gene: TRBJ2-5
CDR3nt: TGTGCCAGCAGCCGGGGGCGGGGACTAGCGGAGACCCAGTACTTC
CDR3aa: CASSRGRGLAETQYF

d_gene: NA
v_gene: TRBV13
abundance: once
j_gene: TRBJ2-7
CDR3nt: TGTGCCAGCAGCTTAGCCCAGGAATCCTACGAGCAGTACTTC
CDR3aa: CASSLAQESYEQYF

d_gene: TRBD1
v_gene: TRBV29-1
abundance: NA
j_gene: TRBJ2-3
CDR3nt: TGCAGCGTTGGATCGGACAGGGGGTTCACAGATACGCAGTATTTT
CDR3aa: CSVGSDRGFTDTQYF

d_gene: NA
v_gene: TRBV7-9
abundance: NA
j_gene: TRBJ2-7
CDR3nt: TGTGCCAGCAGGGACGTCCGGGACAACTCCTACGAGCAGTACTTC
CDR3aa: CASRDVRDNSYEQYF

d_gene: NA
v_gene: TRBV6-6
abundance: NA
j_gene: TRBJ2-5
CDR3nt: TGTGCCAGCAGACTGGTCGGGACGACGGTAATGGAGACCCAGTACTTC
CDR3aa: CASRLVGTTVMETQYF

d_gene: NA
v_gene: TRBV7-9
abundance: NA
j_gene: TRBJ2-7
CDR3nt: TGTGCCAGCAGCTTAAACGGCCCAGCCGAGCAGTACTTC
CDR3aa: CASSLNGPAEQYF

d_gene: NA
v_gene: TRBV18
abundance: NA
j_gene: TRBJ2-3
CDR3nt: TGTGCCAGCTCACCCGGACAGCCGATCACAGATACGCAGTATTTT
CDR3aa: CASSPGQPITDTQYF

d_gene: NA
v_gene: TRBV6-6
abundance: NA
j_gene: TRBJ1-5
CDR3nt: TGTGCCAGCAGTTTGGGGGGGAGCCGGGAACAGCCCCAGCATTTT
CDR3aa: CASSLGGSREQPQHF

d_gene: NA
v_gene: TRBV2
abundance: NA
j_gene: TRBJ1-5
CDR3nt: TGTGCCAGCAGTGAAGCCTCCCGGACCCTGAGCAATCAGCCCCAGCATTTT
CDR3aa: CASSEASRTLSNQPQHF

d_gene: TRBD1
v_gene: TRBV5-4
abundance: NA
j_gene: TRBJ2-7
CDR3nt: TGTGCCAGCAGCGTGCCGGGACAGGAGCTCTACGAGCAGTACTTC
CDR3aa: CASSVPGQELYEQYF

d_gene: NA
v_gene: TRBV4-1
abundance: NA
j_gene: TRBJ2-7
CDR3nt: TGCGCCAGCACCAAATTTAGCGGCTCCTACGAGCAGTACTTC
CDR3aa: CASTKFSGSYEQYF

d_gene: NA
v_gene: TRBV9
abundance: NA
j_gene: TRBJ2-7
CDR3nt: TGTGCCAGCAGCGTAGGTGGGGACGGGGTTACGGGCGAGCAGTACTTC
CDR3aa: CASSVGGDGVTGEQYF

d_gene: TRBD1
v_gene: TRBV4-1
abundance: NA
j_gene: TRBJ2-2
CDR3nt: TGCGCCAGCAGCCAAGTAGGGGGCCCCGGGGAGCTGTTTTTT
CDR3aa: CASSQVGGPGELFF

d_gene: NA
v_gene: TRBV28
abundance: once
j_gene: TRBJ2-5
CDR3nt: TGTGCCAGCAGTTTAGAGTGGGGCAGGGGAGGAGAGACCCAGTACTTC
CDR3aa: CASSLEWGRGGETQYF

d_gene: TRBD1
v_gene: TRBV6-5
abundance: NA
j_gene: TRBJ2-3
CDR3nt: TGTGCCAGCAGACAGGGGTTCACAGATACGCAGTATTTT
CDR3aa: CASRQGFTDTQYF

d_gene: TRBD1
v_gene: TRBV5-6
abundance: NA
j_gene: TRBJ2-2
CDR3nt: TGTGCCAGCAGTCAGGACAGGGGGATCACCGGGGAGCTGTTTTTT
CDR3aa: CASSQDRGITGELFF

d_gene: TRBD1
v_gene: TRBV5-4
abundance: few
j_gene: TRBJ2-7
CDR3nt: TGTGCCAGCAGCTTCGGGACAGGGGCCTACGAGCAGTACTTC
CDR3aa: CASSFGTGAYEQYF

d_gene: NA
v_gene: TRBV5-4
abundance: NA
j_gene: TRBJ2-3
CDR3nt: TGTGCCAGCAGCTCGGACAGTGCCTCCACAGATACGCAGTATTTT
CDR3aa: CASSSDSASTDTQYF

d_gene: TRBD2
v_gene: TRBV6-5
abundance: NA
j_gene: TRBJ2-1
CDR3nt: TGTGCCCTGTACTCAGCGGGGGGTGCCTACAATGAGCAGTTCTTC
CDR3aa: CALYSAGGAYNEQFF

d_gene: NA
v_gene: TRBV10-3
abundance: few
j_gene: TRBJ2-3
CDR3nt: TGTGCCATCAGTGGACTAGATACAGATACGCAGTATTTT
CDR3aa: CAISGLDTDTQYF

d_gene: NA
v_gene: TRBV28
abundance: NA
j_gene: TRBJ1-2
CDR3nt: TGTGCCAGCAGTTTACCCGCCTCCGGCTACACCTTC
CDR3aa: CASSLPASGYTF

d_gene: NA
v_gene: TRBV9
abundance: few
j_gene: TRBJ1-5
CDR3nt: TGTGCCCACCCGGGGGTCATTGGCAATCAGCCCCAGCATTTT
CDR3aa: CAHPGVIGNQPQHF

d_gene: TRBD1
v_gene: TRBV2
abundance: NA
j_gene: TRBJ2-3
CDR3nt: TGTGCCAGCAAGATTGACAGGGCAACAGATACGCAGTATTTT
CDR3aa: CASKIDRATDTQYF

d_gene: TRBD1
v_gene: TRBV5-6
abundance: NA
j_gene: TRBJ2-7
CDR3nt: TGTGCCAGCAGCGTGACAGGGGGCGCGACGTCCTACGAGCAGTACTTC
CDR3aa: CASSVTGGATSYEQYF

d_gene: NA
v_gene: TRBV28
abundance: NA
j_gene: TRBJ1-1
CDR3nt: TGTGCCAGCAATAAGGGACTCTTGAACACTGAAGCTTTCTTT
CDR3aa: CASNKGLLNTEAFF

d_gene: NA
v_gene: TRBV7-2
abundance: NA
j_gene: TRBJ2-7
CDR3nt: TGTGCCAGCAGCTTAGTTTCGAAGCACGAGCAGTACTTC
CDR3aa: CASSLVSKHEQYF

d_gene: NA
v_gene: TRBV11-3
abundance: NA
j_gene: TRBJ2-7
CDR3nt: TGTGCCAGCAACCCTGTACTTCGATCGGGTAGTTCCTACGAGCAGTACTTC
CDR3aa: CASNPVLRSGSSYEQYF

d_gene: NA
v_gene: TRBV4-1
abundance: NA
j_gene: TRBJ2-1
CDR3nt: TGCGCCAGCAGCCCTACCATGGCCACGCCAGGGTTCTTC
CDR3aa: CASSPTMATPGFF

d_gene: NA
v_gene: TRBV6-1
abundance: NA
j_gene: TRBJ2-7
CDR3nt: TGTGCCAGCAGTGATTACAGTATTCGCGACTCCTACGAGCAGTACTTC
CDR3aa: CASSDYSIRDSYEQYF

d_gene: NA
v_gene: TRBV11-2
abundance: NA
j_gene: TRBJ2-1
CDR3nt: TGTGCCAGCAGCTTAGATCCGGCTGAGCAGTTCTTC
CDR3aa: CASSLDPAEQFF

d_gene: NA
v_gene: TRBV7-9
abundance: NA
j_gene: TRBJ2-7
CDR3nt: TGTGCCAGCAGCTTTGGACGCGAGCAGTACTTC
CDR3aa: CASSFGREQYF

d_gene: TRBD2
v_gene: TRBV28
abundance: NA
j_gene: TRBJ2-7
CDR3nt: TGTGCCAGCAGTTGGAGGGGTAGCGGGGGCCTATACGAGCAGTACTTC
CDR3aa: CASSWRGSGGLYEQYF

d_gene: NA
v_gene: TRBV14
abundance: NA
j_gene: TRBJ1-6
CDR3nt: TGTGCCAGCAGCCTAGCTATGCCGACAGTTAATTCACCCCTCCACTTT
CDR3aa: CASSLAMPTVNSPLHF

d_gene: NA
v_gene: TRBV6-5
abundance: NA
j_gene: TRBJ1-1
CDR3nt: TGTGCCAGCAGTCCTTTAGGTAACACTGAAGCTTTCTTT
CDR3aa: CASSPLGNTEAFF

d_gene: NA
v_gene: TRBV5-6
abundance: NA
j_gene: TRBJ2-5
CDR3nt: TGTGCCAGCAGCTTGGGCTTTCAAGAGACCCAGTACTTC
CDR3aa: CASSLGFQETQYF

d_gene: TRBD1
v_gene: TRBV6-1
abundance: NA
j_gene: TRBJ1-2
CDR3nt: TGTGCCAGCAGTGAAGGGACAGGGGGATATGGCTACACCTTC
CDR3aa: CASSEGTGGYGYTF

d_gene: TRBD2
v_gene: TRBV4-1
abundance: NA
j_gene: TRBJ2-1
CDR3nt: TGCGCCAGCAGCCAAGAAGAGGCGGGACTAGCCTACAATGAGCAGTTCTTC
CDR3aa: CASSQEEAGLAYNEQFF

d_gene: TRBD1
v_gene: TRBV7-9
abundance: once
j_gene: TRBJ2-7
CDR3nt: TGTGCCAGCAGCATCCCCGGGACAGGGGAGGCGGAGCAGTACTTC
CDR3aa: CASSIPGTGEAEQYF

d_gene: NA
v_gene: TRBV7-9
abundance: NA
j_gene: TRBJ2-3
CDR3nt: TGTGCCAGCATCCGCCTAGACGGTACGCAGTATTTT
CDR3aa: CASIRLDGTQYF